This passage covers 3 T cell receptor beta chains from one sample sequenced in a study of radiation and T cells in renal cell carcinoma. TCRdb's table, derived via immunoSEQ multiplex PCR, lists solely in-frame clones and lacks some. The sample lists roughly 58,000 clones, about 80% seen once, with more than 6.5% in the top ten. The time point denotes: blood 4 weeks post-SBRT, at nephrectomy. The treatment was: 15 Gy SBRT to primary tumor, nephrectomy 4 weeks later. Sequenced here: blood, sampled from a patient whose treatment included radiotherapy and nephrectomy. The receptors originated from a man aged 55 to 70 with renal cell carcinoma.

The CDR3 DNA reads TGTGCCAGCAGCTTAGCCCTCGAGACTGAAGCTTTCTTT. Its translation is CASSLALETEAFF. The V gene is TRBV11-2, the J gene TRBJ1-1, with D uncertain. This CDR3 is 13 amino acids long. V dropped 1 base and J dropped 5 bases, with 8 bases sitting between them. Germline CDR1 reads SGHAT; CDR2 reads FQNNGV.

This chain uses TRBV6-6 with TRBJ2-7; 7 nucleotides match TRBD1. V lost 0 bases, J lost 8 bases, and 7 bases stayed unmatched. The V gene's germline CDR1 is MNHNY and CDR2 SVGAGI (reference sequence). This CDR3 is built from 14 residues. DNA for the CDR3: TGTGCCAGCAGTTACTCGGCACAGGGGTTAAAGCAGTACTTC. Protein product: CASSYSAQGLKQYF.

The CDR3 reads CASSWGTSDGYTF. For the CDR3, the DNA is TGTGCCAGCAGCTGGGGTACCTCGGATGGCTACACCTTC. The chain employs TRBV9 and TRBJ1-2; D gene unclear. Trimming took off 4 bases at V and 6 bases at J, with 13 bases between the two ends. Germline CDR1 is SGDLS and CDR2 is YYNGEE. The CDR3 loop spans 13 amino acids.